This entry lists 3 T cell receptor beta chains sequenced from one sample in a study of cytomegalovirus exposure and HLA in healthy donors (TCRdb year 2017). Library preparation used the immunoSEQ multiplex PCR assay. For the multiplex PCR, a mixture combining 60 forward primers for TCR Vbeta segments and 13 reverse primers for TCR Jbeta segments was used. TCRdb's version of the immuneACCESS table is confined to in-frame rearrangements and falls short of the full clone set. An unresolved V gene accounts for under half of the shortfall where checked; the remainder is of unknown origin. The sample has roughly 140,000 clones on record, roughly 73% of them singletons. The top ten hold around 15% of the sample. The sample taken for sequencing was PBMCs. All receptors derive from a human donor in good health.

The CDR3 spells CASSLALTRSYNEQFF. The CDR3 nucleotides read TGCGCCAGCAGCTTGGCCCTAACTAGGTCATACAATGAGCAGTTCTTC. The chain has TRBV5-1 and TRBJ2-1; a weak D match, TRBD2 (5 bases). The germline V gene has CDR1 SGHRS and CDR2 YFSETQ. The V end was cut by 0 bases, the J end by 4 bases, with 14 bases between. This CDR3 is 16 amino acids long.

This rearrangement joins TRBV11-2 to TRBJ2-1; D is perhaps TRBD1 (5 bases). Germline assignment: CDR1 SGHAT and CDR2 FQNNGV. V dropped 6 bases and J dropped 10 bases, with 10 bases sitting between them. The length of the CDR3 is 11 residues. The CDR3: CASSSWTEQFF. The CDR3 DNA sequence: TGTGCCAGCAGTTCATGGACAGAGCAGTTCTTC. Full variable domain (rest looked up from reference TRBV11-2 and TRBJ2-1): EAGVAQSPRYKIIEKRQSVAFWCNPISGHATLYWYQQILGQGPKLLIQFQNNGVVDDSQLPKDRFSAERLKGVDSTLKIQPAKLEDSAVYLCASSSWTEQFFGPGTRLTVL.

This clone was detected only a few times. J is TRBJ2-7 and V is TRBV6-5; 7 bases fit TRBD1. This CDR3 is built from 11 residues. Germline V gene data show CDR1 as MNHEY and CDR2 as SVGAGI. This CDR3 reads CATETGNEQYF. The CDR3 region has the DNA TGTGCTACCGAGACAGGGAACGAGCAGTACTTC.